Listed here is a single T cell receptor (beta chain). Clones were read by immunoSEQ multiplex PCR, and TCRdb kept only the in-frame ones, dropping some. The table lists about 220,000 clones, 80% to 90% of them singletons. This entry comes from a study of blood T cell repertoires in COVID-19. Study information: From T cells, B-cell-depleted T cells, or PBMCs came the material, which was cDNA or gDNA.

V gave up 4 bases and J gave up 0 bases, with 12 bases separating them. CDR1 and CDR2 from the germline V gene are SGHDN and FVKESK. CDR3 length equals 15 residues. This rearrangement joins TRBV14 to TRBJ1-2; D might be TRBD1 (5 bases). Sequencing was performed on PBMCs or T cells enriched from blood (not recorded which). The TCR was taken from a woman aged 18 to 35 in a cohort exposed to, infected with or recovered from COVID-19 (not recorded which). This CDR3 is CASSLSGRANYGYTF. DNA for the CDR3: TGTGCCAGCAGCCTATCGGGCAGGGCTAACTATGGCTACACCTTC.